These T cell receptor beta chains were read from a single sample in a study of cytomegalovirus exposure and HLA in healthy donors. TCRdb's table, derived via immunoSEQ multiplex PCR, lists solely in-frame clones and lacks some. This table holds about 110,000 clones, roughly 80% found once. The sequencing sample was made of PBMCs. These receptors were collected from a woman aged 40 to 49 in good health and CMV-seropositive. Both conserved end residues are part of each CDR3. D genes are given only for firm matches. Clone size is not always given. Where it is, it says once, few, many or a class for expanded clones.

V	size	J	D	DNA	CDR3
TRBV6-1	NA	TRBJ2-5	TRBD2	TGTGCCAGCAGTGAATGGACTAGCGGGGAGACCCAGTACTTC	CASSEWTSGETQYF
TRBV27	NA	TRBJ2-5	TRBD1	TGTGCCAGCAGAGGGACAGGGAAAGAGACCCAGTACTTC	CASRGTGKETQYF
TRBV5-8	few	TRBJ2-3	NA	TGTGCCAGCAGCTCCCCAGGTACAGATACGCAGTATTTT	CASSSPGTDTQYF
TRBV5-5	NA	TRBJ1-4	NA	TGTGCCAGCAGCTTTGGTCCGAGTAATGAAAAACTGTTTTTT	CASSFGPSNEKLFF
TRBV27	NA	TRBJ1-5	NA	TGTGCCAGCAGTTTTATTGGCGGGGGAGATAAGCACCAGCCCCAGCATTTT	CASSFIGGGDKHQPQHF
TRBV10-3	few	TRBJ2-5	TRBD1	TGTGCCATCAGTGAGAGCGCCGACAGGGAAACCCAGTACTTC	CAISESADRETQYF
TRBV18	NA	TRBJ1-1	NA	TGTGCCAGCTCACCCGACAAAGGGCAGGGGAACACTGAAGCTTTCTTT	CASSPDKGQGNTEAFF
TRBV15	few	TRBJ2-2	NA	TGTGCCACCAGCAGCCCCAGGGCAGGTCAGATCGGGGAGCTGTTTTTT	CATSSPRAGQIGELFF
TRBV11-3	once	TRBJ1-1	NA	TGTGCCAGCAGCTTCGCGGACAGCAACACTGAAGCTTTCTTT	CASSFADSNTEAFF
TRBV2	NA	TRBJ1-4	NA	TGTGCCAGCAGTCAGGCCAATAACATGCTAAAACTGTTTTTT	CASSQANNMLKLFF
TRBV18	NA	TRBJ1-4	TRBD1	TGTGCCAGCTCACCAGGACAGGGCGCAACTAATGAAAAACTGTTTTTT	CASSPGQGATNEKLFF
TRBV11-2	few	TRBJ1-2	NA	TGTGCCAGCAGTCCCTTGTCGGGCAGGGGCCGACGCTATGGCTACACCTTC	CASSPLSGRGRRYGYTF
TRBV7-3	few	TRBJ1-2	NA	TGTGCCAGCAGCTCCATGCCCGGGGGCTATGGCTACACCTTC	CASSSMPGGYGYTF
TRBV7-9	NA	TRBJ1-3	TRBD1	TGTGCCAGCAGCTTATACCAGGGGGGAGACACCATATATTTT	CASSLYQGGDTIYF
TRBV10-3	NA	TRBJ1-5	TRBD1	TGTGCCATCAGTGAGACAGGACAGGATAGCAATCAGCCCCAGCATTTT	CAISETGQDSNQPQHF
TRBV19	NA	TRBJ2-3	NA	TGTGCCAGTAGTACGGACAGATGGGCAGATACGCAGTATTTT	CASSTDRWADTQYF
TRBV4-2	NA	TRBJ1-2	NA	TGTGCCAGCAGCCAAGTAGGGGCAGCCCGCTATGGCTACACCTTC	CASSQVGAARYGYTF
TRBV2	NA	TRBJ1-1	TRBD1	TGTGCCAGCAGGAAGACAGGGGAGGGGACTGAAGCTTTCTTT	CASRKTGEGTEAFF
TRBV2	NA	TRBJ1-1	NA	TGTGCCAGCAAGAACAGCCCGATGAACACTGAAGCTTTCTTT	CASKNSPMNTEAFF
TRBV18	NA	TRBJ2-5	NA	TGTGCCAGCTCACCAATGTCGGAGACCCAGTACTTC	CASSPMSETQYF
TRBV21-1	NA	TRBJ1-1	NA	TGTGCCAGCAGCAAAGCGAATAGGGGGCAGGGGGCGATTCTAATGTACACTGAAGCTTTCTTT	CASSKANRGQGAILMYTEAFF
TRBV13	NA	TRBJ2-3	TRBD2	TGTGCCAGCAGCCCCCGACTAGCGGGGCCAGATACGCAGTATTTT	CASSPRLAGPDTQYF
TRBV11-2	NA	TRBJ2-5	NA	TGTGCCAGCAGCTCGGGACATCCGTACCAAGAGACCCAGTACTTC	CASSSGHPYQETQYF
TRBV6-6	NA	TRBJ1-5	NA	TGTGCCAGCCGGGGGGAGAGCAAATATCAGCCCCAGCATTTT	CASRGESKYQPQHF
TRBV6-5	NA	TRBJ2-1	TRBD2	TGTGCCAGCAGTCCAGCAGCGGGGGGCTCGAATGAGCAGTTCTTC	CASSPAAGGSNEQFF
TRBV5-1	NA	TRBJ1-5	TRBD1	TGCGCCAGCGGACAGGGGGGGGATCAGCCCCAGCATTTT	CASGQGGDQPQHF
TRBV5-8	NA	TRBJ2-5	NA	TGTGCCAGCAGATTTAGGTCCGACCGGGTCGAGACCCAGTACTTC	CASRFRSDRVETQYF
TRBV4-2	NA	TRBJ2-1	NA	TGTGCCAGCAGCCAAGGCCCGGCGGATCGAGGGCAGTTCTTC	CASSQGPADRGQFF
TRBV7-9	NA	TRBJ1-2	NA	TGTGCCAGCAGCTTAGCGTCCCGGGAAGATGGCTACACCTTC	CASSLASREDGYTF
TRBV27	NA	TRBJ2-6	TRBD1	TGTGCCAGCGGTTCCTTGACAGGGGGCGTATCTGGGGCCAACGTCCTGACTTTC	CASGSLTGGVSGANVLTF
TRBV15	NA	TRBJ1-5	NA	TGTGCCACCAGCAGAATAAATCAGCCCCAGCATTTT	CATSRINQPQHF
TRBV14	NA	TRBJ2-1	NA	TGTGCCAGCAGCCAAGATCAAAGGCGGCGGATTGACTACAATGAGCAGTTCTTC	CASSQDQRRRIDYNEQFF
TRBV7-6	NA	TRBJ2-5	NA	TGTGCCAGCAGCTTAGTGGCGGGTTGGGAGACCCAGTACTTC	CASSLVAGWETQYF
TRBV7-7	few	TRBJ2-7	TRBD2	TGTGCTAGCAGCCCGGGACTAGCGGCCGAGCAGTACTTC	CASSPGLAAEQYF
TRBV6-5	NA	TRBJ1-5	NA	TGTGCCAGCAGTTCTCCAGCAGAGGGTCAGCCCCAGCATTTT	CASSSPAEGQPQHF